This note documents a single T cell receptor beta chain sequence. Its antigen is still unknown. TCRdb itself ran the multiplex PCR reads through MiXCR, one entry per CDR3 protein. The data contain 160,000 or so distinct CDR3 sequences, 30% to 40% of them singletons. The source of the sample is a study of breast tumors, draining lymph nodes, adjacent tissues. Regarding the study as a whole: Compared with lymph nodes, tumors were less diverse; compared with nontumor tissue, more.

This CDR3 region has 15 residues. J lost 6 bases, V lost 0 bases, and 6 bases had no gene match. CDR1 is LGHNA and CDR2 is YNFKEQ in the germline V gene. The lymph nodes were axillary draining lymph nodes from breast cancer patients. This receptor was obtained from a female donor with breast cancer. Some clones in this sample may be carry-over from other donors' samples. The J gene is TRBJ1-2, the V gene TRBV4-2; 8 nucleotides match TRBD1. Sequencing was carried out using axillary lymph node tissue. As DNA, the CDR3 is TGTGCCAGCAGCCAAGAAGCAGGGGGCAGGGATGGCTACACCTTC. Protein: CASSQEAGGRDGYTF.